What follows are 5 T cell receptor beta chains derived from one specimen sequenced in a study of blood T cell repertoires in COVID-19. Data came from immunoSEQ multiplex PCR; TCRdb stores just in-frame clones and leaves some out. The data show some 310,000 clones, around 86% seen once. The sample was peripheral blood. These receptors were obtained from a man aged 45-60 years with active or convalescent COVID-19.

V is TRBV5-4 and J is TRBJ2-5; 7 bases match TRBD2. Trimming at V came to 3 bases and at J to 5 bases, leaving 10 bases not matched to a gene. Germline lookup yields CDR1 SGHNT and CDR2 YYREEE (reference sequence). This CDR3 comprises 15 residues. The CDR3 is CASSWSGKDRETQYF. The CDR3 DNA follows: TGTGCCAGCAGCTGGAGCGGGAAGGACCGGGAGACCCAGTACTTC.

This rearrangement joins TRBV5-8 to TRBJ1-1; D not certain. Looked up from germline, CDR1 is SGHTS and CDR2 is YDEGEE. Trimming cost V 0 bases and J 1 base, with 10 bases left between them. The CDR3 extends over 15 amino acids. The CDR3 DNA is TGTGCCAGCAGCTTGGGGGCAGGAACGAACACTGAAGCTTTCTTT. It encodes CASSLGAGTNTEAFF.

The V gene is TRBV11-2, the J gene TRBJ1-1; unclear D gene. V was shortened by 5 bases and J by 5 bases, with 15 bases between the two germline ends. Germline loops: CDR1 SGHAT, CDR2 FQNNGV. The CDR3 has 14 residues. CDR3 bases: TGTGCCAGCAGCCAGACACTCAGTTGGACTGAAGCTTTCTTT. It encodes CASSQTLSWTEAFF. Supplemented by reference TRBV11-2 and TRBJ1-1, the full variable domain reads EAGVAQSPRYKIIEKRQSVAFWCNPISGHATLYWYQQILGQGPKLLIQFQNNGVVDDSQLPKDRFSAERLKGVDSTLKIQPAKLEDSAVYLCASSQTLSWTEAFFGQGTRLTVV.

In this sample, this clone turned up once. The V gene is TRBV27, the J gene TRBJ1-2, with D possibly matching TRBD1 (6 bases). The CDR3 totals 15 residues. V was pared by 8 bases and J by 5 bases, with 21 bases between. Germline loops: CDR1 MNHEY, CDR2 SMNVEV (reference sequence). This CDR3 is CASDATGRFGYGYTF. The CDR3 DNA sequence: TGTGCCAGCGACGCGACAGGACGATTTGGATATGGCTACACCTTC.

This chain joins TRBV2 and TRBJ2-7; 8 bases map to TRBD1. CDR1 is SNHLY and CDR2 is FYNNEI in the germline V gene. V lost 4 bases, J lost 3 bases, and 5 bases stayed unmatched. The CDR3 runs to 14 residues. This CDR3 is CASSGITGGYEQYF. The CDR3, as DNA: TGTGCCAGCAGTGGGATCACAGGGGGCTACGAGCAGTACTTC.